This TCR beta chain was captured in a study of blood T cells in healthy people across ages (dated by TCRdb to 2015 to 2017). Context from the whole study: In model experiments, template switching captured roughly one uniquely barcoded TCR beta cDNA molecule for every two T cells. Age-related changes in TCR beta repertoire diversity were measured in the study by deep sequencing normalized with unique cDNA molecular identifiers. The donors were split into four age groups: young (average 16 years), middle-aged (over 35), aged (more than 60) and long-lived (more than 80). To avoid experimental bias, donors of different ages were spread randomly across the sequencing lanes. The study analyzed two additional independent replicas of 1 million unique cDNA reads from the same blood draw for two donors, one aged 18 to 30 and one aged 80 or older. Study-wide conclusions, independent of this receptor: A strong correlation was found between observed TCR beta diversity and the percentage of naive T cells measured by flow cytometry. The CMV infection status of donors was not known, potentially confounding age-related changes in expanded clonotypes. Estimates of total diversity based on one million sequenced T cells were regarded as lower bounds and as underestimates. Compared with the aged group, more naive CD4+ T cells, fewer expanded clones and increased TCR diversity were shown by the long-lived group, suggesting age selection. Since profiling was done on bulk unsorted PBMCs, naive and antigen-experienced compartments could not be conclusively compared. As age increased, observed TCR beta diversity per million T cells dropped in a roughly linear way, and a significant reduction was already evident by age around 41.

The roughly 39 donors, aged about 6 to 95 years, were systemically healthy Caucasian individuals from Russia. Ten milliliters of peripheral blood were drawn from each donor into EDTA-treated Vacutainer tubes. Ficoll-Paque density-gradient centrifugation was used to isolate PBMCs, with at least 6.5 million per sample. Trizol reagent was used to extract total RNA from PBMCs, with at least 5.5 micrograms per sample. The percentages of naive CD45RAhigh/CD27high T cells were determined by flow cytometry on a PBMC aliquot from every donor. Receptor amplification or capture employed 5' RACE. The instrument was an Illumina HiSeq 2500. A second PCR of about 7 to 12 cycles was run with a J-beta primer mix and a sample-barcoded 5' primer. A unique molecular identifier was introduced onto each TCR beta cDNA molecule by a template-switch 5' adaptor carrying 12 random nucleotides. Each sample yielded at least 2.5 million CDR3-containing paired-end reads. The Mint cDNA synthesis kit, primed by a TRBC-specific oligonucleotide, was used to synthesize first-strand cDNA from all RNA. After uracil-DNA glycosylase treatment, a first 18-cycle PCR used universal primers M1SS and BC2_uni_R on all cDNA. In the original analysis: For normalization, 1 million high-quality reads were randomly selected from each sample, with every read carrying a distinct molecular identifier. Instead of being binned into consensus sequences, reads that shared molecular identifiers were thrown out. MiTCR, run with a Q25 quality threshold and the strictest error-elimination algorithm, handled CDR3 identification, clonotype clustering and error correction. Lower-bound total TCR beta diversity was estimated with a nonparametric unseen species model using Euler transformation. TCRdb cleaned the public reads at Q25 with fastp, built clones with MiXCR and kept in-frame beta chains. A single entry per CDR3 protein holds the most common genes and DNA from its merged rows. The authors' filters were not applied to this entry. This sample gives about 1.8 million distinct CDR3 sequences in total; approximately 50% of them show up just once. 2.1% of the sample comes from the top ten.

The germline ends are 11 bases apart after V is trimmed by 0 bases and J by 0 bases. The CDR3 has 16 amino acids, counting the end cysteine and phenylalanine. The DNA shown is the 48-base CDR3, in frame from base 1. Per the germline V gene, SGHRS is the CDR1 and YFSETQ is the CDR2. Turning to this clonotype: No cognate antigen has been identified for it. The sample holds no much larger clone one base away, and base qualities are not on file.

This clonotype was sampled from a woman in her thirties or forties in good health. Sample: blood. The V and J segments used are TRBV5-1 and TRBJ2-3; no D gene call is confident. The DNA reads as follows: TGCGCCAGCAGCTTGGCCTCAGTCGGTAGCACAGATACGCAGTATTTT. It translates to CASSLASVGSTDTQYF.